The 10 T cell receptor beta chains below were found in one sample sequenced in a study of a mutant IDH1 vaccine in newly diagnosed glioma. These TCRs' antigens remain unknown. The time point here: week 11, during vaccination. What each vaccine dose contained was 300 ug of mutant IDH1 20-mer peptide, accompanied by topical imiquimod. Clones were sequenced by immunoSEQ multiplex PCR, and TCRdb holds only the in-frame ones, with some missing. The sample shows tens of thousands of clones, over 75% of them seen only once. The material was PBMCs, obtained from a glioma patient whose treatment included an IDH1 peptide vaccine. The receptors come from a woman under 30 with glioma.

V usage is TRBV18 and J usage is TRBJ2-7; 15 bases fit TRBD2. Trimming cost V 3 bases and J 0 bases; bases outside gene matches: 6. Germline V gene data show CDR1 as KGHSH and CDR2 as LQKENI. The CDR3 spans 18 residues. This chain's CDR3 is CASSPGLAGGRSSYEQYF. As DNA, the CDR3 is TGTGCCAGCTCACCGGGACTAGCGGGAGGACGGAGCTCCTACGAGCAGTACTTC.

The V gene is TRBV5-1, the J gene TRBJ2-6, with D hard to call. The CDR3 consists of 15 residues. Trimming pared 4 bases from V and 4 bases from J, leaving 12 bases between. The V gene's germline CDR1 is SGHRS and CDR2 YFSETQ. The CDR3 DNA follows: TGCGCCAGCAGCCCCTATGGGTCCGGGGCCAACGTCCTGACTTTC. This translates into CASSPYGSGANVLTF. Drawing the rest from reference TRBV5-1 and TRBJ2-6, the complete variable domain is KAGVTQTPRYLIKTRGQQVTLSCSPISGHRSVSWYQQTPGQGLQFLFEYFSETQRNKGNFPGRFSGRQFSNSRSEMNVSTLELGDSALYLCASSPYGSGANVLTFGAGSRLTVL.

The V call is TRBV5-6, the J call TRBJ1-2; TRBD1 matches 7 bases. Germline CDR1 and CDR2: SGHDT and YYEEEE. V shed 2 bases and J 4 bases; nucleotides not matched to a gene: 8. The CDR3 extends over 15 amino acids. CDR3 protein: CASSLLQGQSYGYTF. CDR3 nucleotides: TGTGCCAGCAGCTTATTACAGGGACAGAGCTATGGCTACACCTTC.

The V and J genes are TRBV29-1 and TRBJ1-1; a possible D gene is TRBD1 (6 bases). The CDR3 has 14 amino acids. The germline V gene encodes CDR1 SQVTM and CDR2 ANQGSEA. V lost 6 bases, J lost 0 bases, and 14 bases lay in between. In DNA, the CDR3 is TGCAGCGTCCAAGGACAGTACATGAACACTGAAGCTTTCTTT. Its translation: CSVQGQYMNTEAFF.

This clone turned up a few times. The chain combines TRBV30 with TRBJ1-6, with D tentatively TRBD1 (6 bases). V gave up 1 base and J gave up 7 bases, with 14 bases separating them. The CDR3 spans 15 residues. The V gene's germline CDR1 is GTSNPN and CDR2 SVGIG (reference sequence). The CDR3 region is CAWSALTGYNSPLHF. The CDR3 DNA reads TGTGCCTGGAGTGCTTTGACAGGTTACAATTCACCCCTCCACTTT. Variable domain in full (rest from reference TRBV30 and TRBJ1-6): SQTIHQWPATLVQPVGSPLSLECTVEGTSNPNLYWYRQAAGRGLQLLFYSVGIGQISSEVPQNLSASRPQDRQFILSSKKLLLSDSGFYLCAWSALTGYNSPLHFGNGTRLTVT.

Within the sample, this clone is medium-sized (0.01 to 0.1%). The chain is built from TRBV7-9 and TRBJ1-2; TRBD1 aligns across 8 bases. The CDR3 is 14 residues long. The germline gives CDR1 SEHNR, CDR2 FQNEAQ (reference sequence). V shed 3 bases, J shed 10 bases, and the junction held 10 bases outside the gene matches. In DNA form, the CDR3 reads TGTGCCAGCAGCTTTGGTCAGGGGGCGAATGACTACACCTTC. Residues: CASSFGQGANDYTF.

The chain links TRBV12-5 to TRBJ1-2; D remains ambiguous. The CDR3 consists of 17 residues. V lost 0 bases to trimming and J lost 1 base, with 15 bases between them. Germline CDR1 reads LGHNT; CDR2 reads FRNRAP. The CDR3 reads CASGLVTAQRINYGYTF. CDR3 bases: TGTGCTAGTGGTTTGGTAACAGCCCAACGTATTAACTATGGCTACACCTTC.

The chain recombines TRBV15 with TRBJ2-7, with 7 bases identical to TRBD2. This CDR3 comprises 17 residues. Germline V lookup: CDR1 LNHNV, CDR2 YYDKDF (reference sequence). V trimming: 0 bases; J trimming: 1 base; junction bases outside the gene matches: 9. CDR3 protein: CATSRDRLPGGSYEQYF. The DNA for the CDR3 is TGTGCCACCAGCAGAGATCGTCTACCGGGAGGATCCTACGAGCAGTACTTC. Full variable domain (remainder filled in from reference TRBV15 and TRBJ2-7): DAMVIQNPRYQVTQFGKPVTLSCSQTLNHNVMYWYQQKSSQAPKLLFHYYDKDFNNEADTPDNFQSRRPNTSFCFLDIRSPGLGDTAMYLCATSRDRLPGGSYEQYFGPGTRLTVT.

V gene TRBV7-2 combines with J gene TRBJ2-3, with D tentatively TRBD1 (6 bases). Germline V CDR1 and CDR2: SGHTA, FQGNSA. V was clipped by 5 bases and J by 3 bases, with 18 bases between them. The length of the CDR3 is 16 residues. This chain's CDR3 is CASSLPTGRGTDTQYF. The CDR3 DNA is TGTGCCAGCAGCCTCCCCACAGGGCGTGGGACAGATACGCAGTATTTT.

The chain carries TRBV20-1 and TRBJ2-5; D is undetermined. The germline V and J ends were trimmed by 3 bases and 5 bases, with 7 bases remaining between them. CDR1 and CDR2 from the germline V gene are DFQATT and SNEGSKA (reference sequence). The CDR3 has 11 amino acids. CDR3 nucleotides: TGCAGTGCTAGTGAGTGGGAGACCCAGTACTTC. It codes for CSASEWETQYF.